This T cell receptor (beta chain) was profiled in a study of shared clonotypes between healthy human individuals. This clone appeared a few times. Repertoires were generated with immunoSEQ multiplex PCR, while TCRdb's copy carries only in-frame clones and drops some. The data contain some 200,000 clones, over 50% of them singletons. Germline CDR1 reads SQVTM; CDR2 reads ANQGSEA. V dropped 4 bases and J dropped 3; count of bases not matched to a gene: 7. The CDR3 contains 15 residues. The sequence came from a man between 25 and 39 years old in good health. The chain uses TRBV29-1 and TRBJ2-1; 9 bases are a match to TRBD1. Sequenced: memory CD4+ T cells sorted from blood. The sample's subset: CD45RA-negative fraction. CDR3 sequence: CSVGGGQGSYNEQFF. The CDR3 DNA reads TGCAGCGTTGGGGGGGGACAGGGCAGCTACAATGAGCAGTTCTTC.